Reported below is one T cell receptor (beta chain). No cognate antigen has been identified for it. Per-base quality was not reported, and no clone a single base away is much larger than it. Genomic DNA was isolated from the sorted cells so that the TCRbeta CDR3 region could be sequenced. TCRbeta CDR3 regions were sequenced using the immunoSEQ Assay. Not all clones reach the TCRdb copy of this immuneACCESS table, which keeps in-frame sequences only. Checked studies attribute under half of the gap to unresolved V genes and leave the rest unexplained. Across this sample there are nearly 70,000 clones, with 75% to 85% seen only once. 1.4% of the sample comes from the top ten. Patients with autoimmune disease history or receiving systemic immunosuppression were excluded from the trial. Peripheral blood for TCR sequencing was collected from all dose cohorts at baseline, on cycle 4 day 1, and on cycle 7 day 1. Samples were obtained from an open-label, multicenter, first-in-human phase I dose-escalation trial of ivuxolimab. Adults with locally advanced or metastatic melanoma, renal cell carcinoma, hepatocellular carcinoma or head and neck squamous cell carcinoma were enrolled in the trial. Before TCR sequencing, CD4+ and CD8+ T cells were separately sorted from peripheral blood.

This specimen belongs to a study of OX40 agonist ivuxolimab in advanced cancers. Study-wide context: The costimulatory receptor OX40 (CD134) was targeted by ivuxolimab, a fully human IgG2 agonistic monoclonal antibody. The paper covers the monotherapy dose-escalation part of the phase I ivuxolimab trial, which included N of about 50 patients. A male proportion of around 81% and a mean age of approximately 60 years, ranging from 23 to 79, were recorded for the dose-escalation cohort. Patients were allowed to have had prior anti-PD-1, anti-PD-L1 or anti-CTLA-4 therapy, and 40% to 45% of the dose-escalation patients had previously received checkpoint inhibitors. Of the approximately 50 dose-escalation patients, hepatocellular carcinoma was present in approximately 20, melanoma in approximately 15, renal cell carcinoma in 9 and head and neck cancer in 9. Partial responses were achieved by three dose-escalation patients, of whom one had hepatocellular carcinoma and two had cutaneous melanoma. Intravenous ivuxolimab was administered to patients every 2 weeks at six dose levels: 0.01, 0.1, 0.3, 1.5, 3 and 10 mg/kg. Peripheral TCRbeta sequencing aimed to test whether ivuxolimab altered TCR sequence diversity and caused clonal T-cell expansion.

What the study reported, not specific to this receptor: After ivuxolimab, more expanded clones were found on average in CD8+ T cells than in CD4+ T cells. Low levels of normalized T-cell clonal expansion were also seen in some patients who did not respond. In the 0.1-3.0 mg/kg groups, partial responders were among the patients with the lowest normalized peripheral clonal expansion, particularly in CD8+ T cells. Which antigens the clonally expanded peripheral T cells were specific for was not determined. At doses of 0.1 to 3.0 mg/kg, clonal expansion of both CD4+ and CD8+ T cells in blood was seen between baseline and week 6.

CDR1 and CDR2, looked up from the germline V gene (reference sequence), are MNHNY and SVGAGI. Trimming takes 4 bases off V and 0 bases off J; junction bases not matched to a gene: 1. The CDR3 contains 15 residues, cysteine and phenylalanine counted. Kept here is only the CDR3 DNA, which spans 45 bases and is read in frame from base 1. Sequenced material: CD4+ or CD8+ T cells sorted from blood, taken in a trial of the OX40 agonist ivuxolimab. The receptor comes from an adult with an advanced solid tumor such as melanoma, head and neck, liver or kidney cancer. The chain joins TRBV6-6 to TRBJ2-1; 9 bases in between match TRBD1. The nucleotide sequence is TGTGCCAGCAGTTCACAGGGGGCCTCCTACAATGAGCAGTTCTTC. It translates as CASSSQGASYNEQFF.